This TCR beta chain comes out of a study of cytotoxic CD8 clonotypes in ibrutinib-treated CLL. Study-level information: Samples had a mean of around 280,000 productive templates and some 94,000 productive rearrangements.

This CDR3 is built from 15 residues. The germline gives CDR1 SGHDT, CDR2 YYEEEE. The V gene end was trimmed by 0 bases and the J gene end by 9 bases; junction bases not matched to a gene: 9. Turning to this clone: Antigen: not known.

Whole-study results and caveats: Measured clonality at baseline was greater than in age-matched healthy donors and tracked with circulating CD8+ T-cell counts. Before falling back toward baseline at progression, clonality had risen at the time of ibrutinib response. Private clonotypes, not public ones, expanded at ibrutinib response.

Measured with immunoSEQ multiplex PCR; TCRdb has only the in-frame clones, and not every one. The table has almost 85,000 clones, 70% to 90% seen once. This specimen consisted of PBMCs, obtained before ibrutinib treatment. The chain joins TRBV5-6 to TRBJ2-1, with TRBD2 matching over 7 bases. The source of this sequence is a human donor with chronic lymphocytic leukemia. The CDR3 here is CASSLGSRGSIEQFF. DNA of the CDR3: TGTGCCAGCAGCTTGGGCTCTCGCGGGAGTATTGAGCAGTTCTTC. The full variable domain, rest sourced from reference TRBV5-6 and TRBJ2-1, is DAGVTQSPTHLIKTRGQQVTLRCSPKSGHDTVSWYQQALGQGPQFIFQYYEEEERQRGNFPDRFSGHQFPNYSSELNVNALLLGDSALYLCASSLGSRGSIEQFFGPGTRLTVL.